The TCR beta chain under discussion was sequenced for a study of T cells in Graves' hyperthyroidism and ophthalmopathy. The investigators amplified TCR beta CDR3 regions from RNA transcripts. HTBI primers were employed in a first-round RT-PCR of the TCR CDR3. TCRdb redid the calling of the multiplex PCR reads with MiXCR, one entry per CDR3 protein. The sample contains about 210,000 distinct CDR3 sequences, over 15% of which appear only once. The V gene's germline CDR1 is MNHEY and CDR2 SVGAGI. V was pared by 2 bases and J by 7 bases, with 12 bases between. The CDR3 spans 14 residues. Sequencing was performed on blood. J is TRBJ1-5 and V is TRBV6-5, with D maybe TRBD1 (5 bases). The sequence derives from a man between 50 and 59 years old with Graves' hyperthyroidism. The CDR3 DNA is TGTGCCAGCAGTTACGGTCAGGGCAGCCAGCCCCAGCATTTT. It encodes CASSYGQGSQPQHF.